The 6 T cell receptor beta chains in this list originate from one sample, sequenced in a study of Graves' ophthalmopathy and Graves' hyperthyroidism. CDR3 regions of TCR beta were amplified from RNA transcripts. HTBI primers primed a first-round RT-PCR, and a second-round multiplex PCR followed. TCRdb re-derived calls from the multiplex PCR reads in MiXCR, one entry per CDR3 protein. The profile covers around 1.1 million distinct CDR3 sequences, with 35% to 40% appearing a single time and approximately 12% taken by the ten largest. Sequencing input: peripheral blood or thyroid tissue (not recorded which). The receptor source for this set is an adult man with Graves' hyperthyroidism.

For this clonotype: At one end, the junction sequence differs from germline, possibly due to a read error. The V call is TRBV7-8, the J call TRBJ2-7, with D possibly being TRBD1 or TRBD2 (5 bases each). Germline V gene data show CDR1 as SGHVS and CDR2 as FQNEAQ. The CDR3 is made up of 13 amino acids. CDR3 sequence: CASSQGDLGEQYF. The CDR3 coding sequence is TGCGCCAGCAGCCAAGGGGACCTTGGTGAGCAGTACTTC.

A remark on this clonotype: Its ends do not fully match the called genes, so a read error is possible. The V gene is TRBV7-2, the J gene TRBJ1-2, with TRBD1 as a possible D gene (5 bases). Germline assignment: CDR1 SGHTA and CDR2 FQGNSA. The CDR3 extends over 18 amino acids. The CDR3 region has the DNA TGCGCCAGCAGCCACCCCCCCGAAGGAGGGGTGGGAAACTATGGCTACACCTTC. It specifies CASSHPPEGGVGNYGYTF.

This clonotype was observed many times. The chain recombines TRBV9 with TRBJ1-2; the D gene is possibly TRBD1 (6 bases). Germline CDR1 is SGDLS and CDR2 is YYNGEE. Trimming took off 0 bases at V and 8 bases at J, with 14 bases between the two ends. The CDR3 is made up of 14 amino acids. The CDR3: CASSVGSGAWGYTF. The CDR3 coding sequence is TGTGCCAGCAGCGTAGGGTCAGGGGCCTGGGGCTACACCTTC.

This rearrangement joins TRBV6-5 to TRBJ2-7; 8 nucleotides line up with TRBD1. Per the germline V gene, CDR1 is MNHEY and CDR2 is SVGAGI. The CDR3 runs to 13 residues. The V gene end was trimmed by 2 bases and the J gene end by 13 bases; junction bases not matched to a gene: 10. CDR3 in DNA: TGTGCCAGCAGTTACGGCGGGACAGGCTCGCCCTACTTC. Its protein is CASSYGGTGSPYF.

This clonotype showed up many times. The chain recombines TRBV5-4 with TRBJ2-5; 7 nucleotides align to TRBD1. Unmatched junction bases numbered 6, after V lost 3 bases and J lost 1 base. This CDR3 has 15 residues. Germline V CDR1 and CDR2: SGHNT, YYREEE (reference sequence). The CDR3 DNA is TGTGCCAGCAGCTGGGTGGCAGGGGGCCAAGAGACCCAGTACTTC. This translates into CASSWVAGGQETQYF.

This clonotype was counted a few times. The J gene is TRBJ2-5, the V gene TRBV20-1; TRBD2 agrees at 8 bases. This CDR3 has 15 amino acids. CDR1 and CDR2 from the germline V gene are DFQATT and SNEGSKA (reference sequence). J was trimmed by 5 bases and V by 5 bases; bases with no gene match: 13. The DNA for the CDR3 is TGCAGTGCTCCCGAGCGGGGGAGACCCCCGGAGACCCAGTACTTC. This encodes CSAPERGRPPETQYF.